This T cell receptor (beta chain) is drawn from a study of T cell repertoires in cytomegalovirus infection. TCRdb reprocessed the reads via MiXCR and lists one record per CDR3 protein. The table has some 300,000 distinct CDR3 sequences, around 15% seen once; the top ten hold around 8.8%. This clonotype has at least ten counts. This CDR3 comprises 12 residues. V was trimmed by 8 bases and J by 4 bases, leaving 11 bases between them. Germline V gives CDR1 MDHEN, CDR2 SYDVKM. The TCR sequence derives from a human donor in good health (CMV status not recorded). Some clones in this sample may be carry-over from other donors' samples. The chain couples TRBV28 to TRBJ1-2; no firm D call. The sample comprised PBMCs. DNA for the CDR3: TGTGCCAGCCGAGCCGAGCGCTATGGCTACACCTTC. Residues: CASRAERYGYTF.